Sequencing of this TCR beta chain was carried out in a study of blood T cell repertoires in COVID-19. Background on the study: PBMCs, B-cell-depleted T cells, or T cells provided the cDNA or gDNA that made up the material.

In the authors' workflow: Estimation of nucleated cell counts relied on the amplification of reference gene primers. Sequenced by immunoSEQ multiplex PCR; TCRdb stores in-frame clones only, minus some. V and J calls and clone size come straight from that table; D and trimming were deduced from the DNA. The sample holds a few hundred thousand clones; 65% to 90% are singletons and the top ten take 3% to 4%. The CDR3 consists of 14 residues. Per the germline V gene, CDR1 is SGHTA and CDR2 is FQGNSA. Deletions cut 4 bases from V and 2 bases from J, with 11 bases between. This study enrolled people aged about 18 to 90 from around 26 US geographic areas.

Sequencing input: PBMCs or T cells enriched from blood (not recorded which). The chain joins TRBV7-2 to TRBJ1-2, with TRBD1 as a possible D gene (6 bases). This clonotype was sampled from a woman aged 40 to 50 with acute COVID-19. The CDR3: CASSSPQGNYGYTF. CDR3 DNA: TGTGCCAGCAGCTCGCCACAGGGAAACTATGGCTACACCTTC. The whole variable domain, filled in from reference TRBV7-2 and TRBJ1-2, reads GAGVSQSPSNKVTEKGKDVELRCDPISGHTALYWYRQSLGQGLEFLIYFQGNSAPDKSGLPSDRFSAERTGGSVSTLTIQRTQQEDSAVYLCASSSPQGNYGYTFGSGTRLTVV.